This TCR beta chain was captured by sequencing in a study of tumor-infiltrating T cells and Merkel cell polyomavirus. The wider study: CD8+ T cells recognized the Merkel cell polyomavirus KLL epitope.

Robust Merkel cell polyomavirus Large T antigen positivity by immunohistochemistry was seen in all patients' tumors. The assay was immunoSEQ multiplex PCR, and TCRdb's table has in-frame clones only and misses some. The table has under 30,000 clones, 70% to 90% seen once. The length of the CDR3 is 12 residues. The J segment lost 11 bases and the V segment lost 4 bases, leaving 5 bases of the junction unmatched. CDR1 is MGHDK, CDR2 SYGVNS, per germline. The clonotype was recovered from a man in his forties or fifties with Merkel cell carcinoma. Sequencing input: lymph node tissue. The chain couples TRBV25-1 to TRBJ2-1; 7 bases match TRBD1. CDR3 sequence reads: CASSVGTVKQFF. CDR3 in DNA: TGTGCCAGCAGTGTGGGGACAGTAAAGCAGTTCTTC.